This T cell receptor beta chain came from a study of blood T cell repertoires in COVID-19. The wider study: Whether acute or convalescent, the COVID-19 samples came from the United States, Italy and Spain.

Per the authors' pipeline: Using reference gene primer amplification, nucleated cell counts were estimated. Using immunoSEQ multiplex PCR, the repertoire was profiled, and TCRdb retains in-frame clones only, with some absent. V, J and clone size were drawn from that table, and D and trimming were deduced from the DNA. This sample has approximately 130,000 clones, with 80% to 90% found just once. This clone was seen a handful of times. The germline V gene has CDR1 MDHEN and CDR2 SYDVKM. This CDR3 is built from 17 residues. The ends were cut back, 6 bases at V and 0 bases at J, with 17 bases in the middle.

The sequence came from an older man with active or convalescent COVID-19. This chain links TRBV28 with TRBJ1-4; D remains unclear. Sequencing was done on a sample of peripheral blood. The CDR3 loop is CASRSGYGSATNEKLFF. CDR3 nucleotide sequence: TGTGCCAGCAGGTCAGGCTACGGCTCTGCAACTAATGAAAAACTGTTTTTT.